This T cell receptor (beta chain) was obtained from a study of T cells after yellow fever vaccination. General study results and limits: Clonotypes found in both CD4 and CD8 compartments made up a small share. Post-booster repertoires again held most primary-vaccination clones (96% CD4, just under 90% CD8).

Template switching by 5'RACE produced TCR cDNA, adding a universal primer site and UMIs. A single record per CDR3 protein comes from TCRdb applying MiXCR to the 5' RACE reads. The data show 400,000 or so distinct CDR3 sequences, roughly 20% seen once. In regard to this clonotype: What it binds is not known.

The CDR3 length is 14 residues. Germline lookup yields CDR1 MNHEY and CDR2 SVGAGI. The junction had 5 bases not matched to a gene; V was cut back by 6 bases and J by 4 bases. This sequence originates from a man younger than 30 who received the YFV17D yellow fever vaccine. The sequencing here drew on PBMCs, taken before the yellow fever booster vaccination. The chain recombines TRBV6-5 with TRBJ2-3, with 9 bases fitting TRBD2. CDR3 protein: CASRPSGVSDTQYF. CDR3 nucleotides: TGTGCCAGCAGGCCTAGCGGGGTTTCAGATACGCAGTATTTT.